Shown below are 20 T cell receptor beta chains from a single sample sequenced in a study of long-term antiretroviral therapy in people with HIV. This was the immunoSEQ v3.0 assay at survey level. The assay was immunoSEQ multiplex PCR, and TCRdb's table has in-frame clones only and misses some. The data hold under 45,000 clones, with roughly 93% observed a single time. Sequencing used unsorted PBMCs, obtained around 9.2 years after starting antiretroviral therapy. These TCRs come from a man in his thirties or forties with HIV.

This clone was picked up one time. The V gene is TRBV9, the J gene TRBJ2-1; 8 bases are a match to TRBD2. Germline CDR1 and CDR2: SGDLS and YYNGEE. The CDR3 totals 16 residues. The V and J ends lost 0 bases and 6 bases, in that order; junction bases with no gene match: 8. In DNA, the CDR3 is TGTGCCAGCAGCGTAGGATTCGGGGGGGCGTTCAATGAGCAGTTCTTC. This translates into CASSVGFGGAFNEQFF.

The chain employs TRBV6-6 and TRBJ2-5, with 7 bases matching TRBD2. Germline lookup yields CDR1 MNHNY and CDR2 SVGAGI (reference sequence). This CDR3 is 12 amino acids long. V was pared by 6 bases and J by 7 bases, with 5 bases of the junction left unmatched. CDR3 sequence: CASRAGVGTQYF. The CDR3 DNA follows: TGTGCCAGCAGGGCGGGGGTGGGGACCCAGTACTTC.

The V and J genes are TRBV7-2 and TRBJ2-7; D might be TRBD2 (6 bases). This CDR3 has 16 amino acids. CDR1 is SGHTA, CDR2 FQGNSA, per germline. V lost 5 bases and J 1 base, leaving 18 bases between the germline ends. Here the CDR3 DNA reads TGTGCCAGCAGCCGCACCGGGACTTACCCATCCTACGAGCAGTACTTC. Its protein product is CASSRTGTYPSYEQYF.

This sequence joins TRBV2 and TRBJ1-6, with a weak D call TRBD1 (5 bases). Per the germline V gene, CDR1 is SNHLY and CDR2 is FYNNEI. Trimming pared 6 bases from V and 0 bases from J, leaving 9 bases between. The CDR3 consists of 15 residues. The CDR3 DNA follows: TGTGCCAGCAGAAGACAGAGCTCCTATAATTCACCCCTCCACTTT. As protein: CASRRQSSYNSPLHF.

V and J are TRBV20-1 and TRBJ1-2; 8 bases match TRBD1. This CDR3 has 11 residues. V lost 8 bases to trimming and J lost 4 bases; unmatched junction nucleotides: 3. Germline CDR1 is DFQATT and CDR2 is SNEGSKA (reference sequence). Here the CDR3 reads CSTGGSYGYTF. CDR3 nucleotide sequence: TGCAGTACAGGGGGGAGCTATGGCTACACCTTC.

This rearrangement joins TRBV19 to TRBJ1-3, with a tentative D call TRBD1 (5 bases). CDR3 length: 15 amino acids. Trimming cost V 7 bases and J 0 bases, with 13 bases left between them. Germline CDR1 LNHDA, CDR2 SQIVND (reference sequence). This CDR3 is CASTLGLHSGNTIYF. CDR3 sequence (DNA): TGTGCCAGTACTCTGGGACTACACTCTGGAAACACCATATATTTT.

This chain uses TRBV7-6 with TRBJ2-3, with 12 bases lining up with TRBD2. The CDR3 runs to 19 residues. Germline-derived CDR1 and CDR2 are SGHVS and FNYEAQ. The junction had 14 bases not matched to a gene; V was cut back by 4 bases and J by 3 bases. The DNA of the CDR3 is TGTGCCAGCAGCTCCTTAGGGGGAACTAGCGGGGGGAAAACAGATACGCAGTATTTT. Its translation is CASSSLGGTSGGKTDTQYF.

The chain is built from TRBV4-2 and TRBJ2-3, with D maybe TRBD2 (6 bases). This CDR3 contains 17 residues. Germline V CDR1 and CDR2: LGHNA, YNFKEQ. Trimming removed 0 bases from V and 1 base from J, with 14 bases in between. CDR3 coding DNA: TGTGCCAGCAGCCAAGATTACGGGGCTAGCGGCACAGATACGCAGTATTTT. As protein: CASSQDYGASGTDTQYF.

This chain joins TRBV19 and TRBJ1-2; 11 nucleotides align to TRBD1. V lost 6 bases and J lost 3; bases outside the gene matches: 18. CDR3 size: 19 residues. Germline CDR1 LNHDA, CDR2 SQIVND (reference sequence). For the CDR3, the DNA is TGTGCCAGTAGACTCCTGCGGACGGACAGGGGGCGCGTAGACTATGGCTACACCTTC. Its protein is CASRLLRTDRGRVDYGYTF.

This CDR3 reads CASSQGASNQPQHF. The CDR3 DNA sequence: TGTGCCAGCAGCCAGGGGGCGTCCAATCAGCCCCAGCATTTT. The J gene is TRBJ1-5, the V gene TRBV25-1; 8 nucleotides align to TRBD1. J gave up 3 bases and V 6 bases, and 4 bases lay outside the gene matches. The CDR3 consists of 14 residues. Germline V gene sequence: CDR1 MGHDK, CDR2 SYGVNS.

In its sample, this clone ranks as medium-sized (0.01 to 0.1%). As DNA, the CDR3 is TGTGCCAGCAGCTCCTGGGACAGGGTTATTTCTGGGAGGGCCAACGTCCTGACTTTC. Translated, it gives CASSSWDRVISGRANVLTF. V gene TRBV21-1 combines with J gene TRBJ2-6; the D call of TRBD1 is as the table states it, not checked on the DNA. TRBV21-1 is reported as a pseudogene. This CDR3 is 19 amino acids long.

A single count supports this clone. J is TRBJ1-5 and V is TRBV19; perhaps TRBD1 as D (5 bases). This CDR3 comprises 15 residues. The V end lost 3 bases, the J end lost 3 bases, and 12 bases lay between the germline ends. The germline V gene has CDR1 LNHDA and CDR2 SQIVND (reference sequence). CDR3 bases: TGTGCCAGTAGTATCTCAGGGTCCCTCAATCAGCCCCAGCATTTT. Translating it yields CASSISGSLNQPQHF.

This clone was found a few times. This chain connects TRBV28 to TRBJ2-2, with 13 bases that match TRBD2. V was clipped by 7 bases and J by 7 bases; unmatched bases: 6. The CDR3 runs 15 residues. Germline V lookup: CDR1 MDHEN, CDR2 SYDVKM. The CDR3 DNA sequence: TGTGCCAGCAATGGACTAGCGGGGGCAGACGGGGAGCTGTTTTTT. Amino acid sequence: CASNGLAGADGELFF.

The CDR3 region is CASSPTGGIETQYF. CDR3 bases: TGTGCCAGCAGTCCTACAGGGGGCATAGAGACCCAGTACTTC. The chain carries TRBV27 and TRBJ2-5; 9 nucleotides match TRBD1. Unmatched junction bases numbered 5, after V lost 5 bases and J lost 4 bases. Germline V CDR1 and CDR2: MNHEY, SMNVEV (reference sequence). This CDR3 region has 14 residues.

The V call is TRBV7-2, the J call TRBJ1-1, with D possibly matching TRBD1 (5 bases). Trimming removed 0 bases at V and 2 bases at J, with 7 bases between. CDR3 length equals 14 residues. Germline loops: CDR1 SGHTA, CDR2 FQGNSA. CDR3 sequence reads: CASSLARTNTEAFF. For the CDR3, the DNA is TGTGCCAGCAGCTTAGCTAGGACAAACACTGAAGCTTTCTTT.

The CDR3 is CASSAVGGNTIYF. For the CDR3, the DNA is TGTGCCAGCAGCGCTGTGGGGGGGAACACCATATATTTT. J is TRBJ1-3 and V is TRBV5-5, with D possibly being TRBD1 (5 bases). This CDR3 is 13 amino acids long. From germline, CDR1 is SGHKS and CDR2 YYEKEE (reference sequence). Trimming cost V 4 bases and J 7 bases, with 12 bases left between them.

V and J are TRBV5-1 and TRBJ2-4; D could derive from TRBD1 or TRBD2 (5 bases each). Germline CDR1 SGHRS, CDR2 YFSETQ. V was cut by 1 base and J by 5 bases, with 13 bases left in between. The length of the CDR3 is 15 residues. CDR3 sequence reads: CASSLRGTRQNIQYF. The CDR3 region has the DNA TGCGCCAGCAGCTTGCGAGGGACCCGTCAAAACATTCAGTACTTC.

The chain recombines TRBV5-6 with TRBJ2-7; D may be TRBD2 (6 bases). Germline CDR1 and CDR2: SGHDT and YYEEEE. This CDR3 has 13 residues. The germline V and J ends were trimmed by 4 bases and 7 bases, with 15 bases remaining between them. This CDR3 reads CASSPPGLWEQYF. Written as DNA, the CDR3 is TGTGCCAGCAGCCCACCGGGACTCTGGGAGCAGTACTTC.

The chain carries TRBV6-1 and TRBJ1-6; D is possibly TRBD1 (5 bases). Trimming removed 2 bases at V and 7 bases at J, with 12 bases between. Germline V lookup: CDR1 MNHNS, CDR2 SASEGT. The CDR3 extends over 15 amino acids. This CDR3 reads CASSELDGGNSPLHF. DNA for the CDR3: TGTGCCAGCAGTGAACTTGACGGGGGGAATTCACCCCTCCACTTT.

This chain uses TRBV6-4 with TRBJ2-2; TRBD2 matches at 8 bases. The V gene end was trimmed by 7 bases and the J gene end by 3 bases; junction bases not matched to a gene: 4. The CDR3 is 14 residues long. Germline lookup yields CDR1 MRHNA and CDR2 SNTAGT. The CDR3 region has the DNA TGTGCCAGCAAGGTGACTAGCGACACCGGGGAGCTGTTTTTT. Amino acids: CASKVTSDTGELFF.